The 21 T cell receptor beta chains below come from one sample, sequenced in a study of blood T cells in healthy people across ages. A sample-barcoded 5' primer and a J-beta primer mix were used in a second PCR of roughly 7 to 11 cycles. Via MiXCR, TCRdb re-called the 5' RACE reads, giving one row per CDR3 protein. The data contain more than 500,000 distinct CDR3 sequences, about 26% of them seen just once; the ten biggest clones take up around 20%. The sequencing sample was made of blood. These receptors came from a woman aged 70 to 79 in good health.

CDR3 in DNA: TGTGCCAGCAGCCTTCTGACTAGCGGGGCCCCAGATACGCAGTATTTT. Translated: CASSLLTSGAPDTQYF. The chain employs TRBV4-2 and TRBJ2-3, with 11 positions matching TRBD2. V gave up 4 bases and J gave up 4 bases; unmatched junction bases: 7. Looked up from germline, CDR1 is LGHNA and CDR2 is YNFKEQ. This CDR3 region has 16 residues.

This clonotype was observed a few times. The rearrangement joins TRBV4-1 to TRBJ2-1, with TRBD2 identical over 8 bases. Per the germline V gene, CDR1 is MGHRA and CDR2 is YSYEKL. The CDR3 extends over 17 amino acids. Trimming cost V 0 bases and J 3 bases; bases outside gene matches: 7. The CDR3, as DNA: TGCGCCAGCAGCCAAGATCTGGCGGGGGGTGGCTACAATGAGCAGTTCTTC. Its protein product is CASSQDLAGGGYNEQFF.

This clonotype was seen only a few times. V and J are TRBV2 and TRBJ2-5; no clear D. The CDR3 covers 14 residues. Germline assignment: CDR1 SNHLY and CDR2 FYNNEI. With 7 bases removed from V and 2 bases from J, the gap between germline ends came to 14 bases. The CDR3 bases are TGTGCCAGCAAGGGCTGGATAACTCAAGAGACCCAGTACTTC. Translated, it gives CASKGWITQETQYF.

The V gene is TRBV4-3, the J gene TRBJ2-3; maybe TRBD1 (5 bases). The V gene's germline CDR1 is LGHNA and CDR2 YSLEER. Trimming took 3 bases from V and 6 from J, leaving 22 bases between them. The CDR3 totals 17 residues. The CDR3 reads CASSQTYTGRGVDTQYF. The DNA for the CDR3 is TGCGCCAGCAGCCAGACCTATACAGGAAGAGGAGTGGATACGCAGTATTTT.

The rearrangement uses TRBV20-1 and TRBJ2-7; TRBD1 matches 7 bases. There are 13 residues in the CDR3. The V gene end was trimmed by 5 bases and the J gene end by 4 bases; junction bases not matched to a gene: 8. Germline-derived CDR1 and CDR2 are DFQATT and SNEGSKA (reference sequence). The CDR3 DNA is TGCAGTGCTGAGCAGGGGGTCGGATACGAGCAGTACTTC. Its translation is CSAEQGVGYEQYF.

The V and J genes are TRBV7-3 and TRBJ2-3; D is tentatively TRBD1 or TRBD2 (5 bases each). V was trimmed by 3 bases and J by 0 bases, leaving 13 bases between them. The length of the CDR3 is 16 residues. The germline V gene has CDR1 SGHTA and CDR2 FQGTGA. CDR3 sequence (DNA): TGTGCCAGCAGCTTTTCGGGGCGTACTAGCACAGATACGCAGTATTTT. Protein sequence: CASSFSGRTSTDTQYF.

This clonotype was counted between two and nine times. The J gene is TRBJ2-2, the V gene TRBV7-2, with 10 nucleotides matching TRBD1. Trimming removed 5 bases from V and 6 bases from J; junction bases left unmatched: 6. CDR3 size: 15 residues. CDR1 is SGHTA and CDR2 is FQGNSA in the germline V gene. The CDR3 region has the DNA TGTGCCAGCAGCGCAGGACAGGGGGAGGCCGGGGAGCTGTTTTTT. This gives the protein CASSAGQGEAGELFF.

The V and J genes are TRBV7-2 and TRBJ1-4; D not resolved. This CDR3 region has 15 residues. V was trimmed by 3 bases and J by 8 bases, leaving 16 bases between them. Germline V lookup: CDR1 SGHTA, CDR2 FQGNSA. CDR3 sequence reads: CASSLSRGVGEKLFF. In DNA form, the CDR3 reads TGTGCCAGCAGCTTGTCGCGCGGGGTCGGAGAAAAACTGTTTTTT.

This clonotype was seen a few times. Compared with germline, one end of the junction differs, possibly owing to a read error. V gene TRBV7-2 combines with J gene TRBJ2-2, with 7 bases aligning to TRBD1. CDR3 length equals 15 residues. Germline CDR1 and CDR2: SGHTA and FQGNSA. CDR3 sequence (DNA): TGTGCCAGCAGCTTAGGACAGGGCCGCACCAGGGAGCTGTTTTTT. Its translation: CASSLGQGRTRELFF.

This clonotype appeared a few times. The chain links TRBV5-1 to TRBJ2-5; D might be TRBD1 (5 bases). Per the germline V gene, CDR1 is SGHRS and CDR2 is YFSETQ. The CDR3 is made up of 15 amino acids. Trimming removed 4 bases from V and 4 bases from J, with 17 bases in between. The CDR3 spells CASSALGQGGETQYF. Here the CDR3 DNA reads TGCGCCAGCAGCGCCCTAGGGCAGGGTGGAGAGACCCAGTACTTC.

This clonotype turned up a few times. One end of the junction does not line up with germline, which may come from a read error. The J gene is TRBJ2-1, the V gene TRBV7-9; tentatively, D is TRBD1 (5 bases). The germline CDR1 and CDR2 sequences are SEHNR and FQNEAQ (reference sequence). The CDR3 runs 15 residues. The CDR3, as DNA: TGTGCCAGTAGCTTAGGGGCAGGAACAATCAATGAGCAGTTCTTC. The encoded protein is CASSLGAGTINEQFF. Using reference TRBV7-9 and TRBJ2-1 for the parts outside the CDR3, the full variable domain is DTGVSQNPRHKITKRGQNVTFRCDPISEHNRLYWYRQTLGQGPEFLTYFQNEAQLEKSRLLSDRFSAERPKGSFSTLEIQRTEQGDSAMYLCASSLGAGTINEQFFGPGTRLTVL.

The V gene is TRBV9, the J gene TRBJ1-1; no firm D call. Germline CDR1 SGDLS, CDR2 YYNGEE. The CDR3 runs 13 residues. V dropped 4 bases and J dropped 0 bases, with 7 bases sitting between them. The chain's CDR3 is CASSSPMNTEAFF. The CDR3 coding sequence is TGTGCCAGCAGCTCTCCGATGAACACTGAAGCTTTCTTT.

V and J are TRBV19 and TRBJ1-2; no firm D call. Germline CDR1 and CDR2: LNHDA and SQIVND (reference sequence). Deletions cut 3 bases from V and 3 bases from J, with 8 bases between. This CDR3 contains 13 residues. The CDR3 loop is CASSIVTYYGYTF. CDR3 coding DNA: TGTGCCAGTAGTATTGTCACCTACTATGGCTACACCTTC.

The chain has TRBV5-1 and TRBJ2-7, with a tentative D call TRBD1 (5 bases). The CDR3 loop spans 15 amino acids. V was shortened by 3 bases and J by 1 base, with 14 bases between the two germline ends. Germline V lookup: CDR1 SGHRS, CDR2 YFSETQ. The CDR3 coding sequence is TGCGCCAGCAGCTCCATCCCCGACAGATCCTACGAGCAGTACTTC. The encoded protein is CASSSIPDRSYEQYF.

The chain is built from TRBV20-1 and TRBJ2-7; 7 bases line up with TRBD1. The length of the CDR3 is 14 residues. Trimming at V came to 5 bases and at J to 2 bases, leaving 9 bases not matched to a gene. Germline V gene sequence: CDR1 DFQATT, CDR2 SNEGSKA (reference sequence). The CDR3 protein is CSAEGTAFPYEQYF. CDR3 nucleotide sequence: TGCAGTGCTGAGGGGACAGCGTTTCCCTACGAGCAGTACTTC.

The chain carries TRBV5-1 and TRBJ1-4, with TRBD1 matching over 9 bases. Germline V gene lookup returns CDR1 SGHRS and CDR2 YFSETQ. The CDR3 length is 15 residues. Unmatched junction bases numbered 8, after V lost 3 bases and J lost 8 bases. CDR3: CASSSQGAHEEKLFF. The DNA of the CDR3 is TGCGCCAGCAGCTCACAGGGGGCGCATGAGGAAAAACTGTTTTTT.

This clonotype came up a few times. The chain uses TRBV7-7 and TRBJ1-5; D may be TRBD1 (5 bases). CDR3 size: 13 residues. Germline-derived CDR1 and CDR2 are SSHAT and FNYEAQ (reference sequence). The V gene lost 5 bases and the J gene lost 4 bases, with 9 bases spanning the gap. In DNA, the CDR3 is TGTGCCAGCAGCCTGGACATGAATCAGCCCCAGCATTTT. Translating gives CASSLDMNQPQHF.

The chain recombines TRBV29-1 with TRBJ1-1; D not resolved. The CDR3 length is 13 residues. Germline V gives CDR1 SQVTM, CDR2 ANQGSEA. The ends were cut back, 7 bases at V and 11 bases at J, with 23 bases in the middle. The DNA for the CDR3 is TGCAGCGCCCGCATTCTAAGGAGCCCGACGGCTTTCTTT. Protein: CSARILRSPTAFF.

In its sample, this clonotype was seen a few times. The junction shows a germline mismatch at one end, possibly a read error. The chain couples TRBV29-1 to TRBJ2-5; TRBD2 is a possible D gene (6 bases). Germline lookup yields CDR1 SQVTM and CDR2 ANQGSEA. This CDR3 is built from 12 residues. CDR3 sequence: CSVTSAGETQYF. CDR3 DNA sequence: TGTAGCGTGACTAGTGCGGGGGAGACCCAGTACTTC.

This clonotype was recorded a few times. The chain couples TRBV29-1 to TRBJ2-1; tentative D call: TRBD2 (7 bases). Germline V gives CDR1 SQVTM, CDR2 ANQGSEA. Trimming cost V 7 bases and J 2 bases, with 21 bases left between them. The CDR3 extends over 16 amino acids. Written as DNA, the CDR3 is TGCAGCGCCCTGGGGGCTAGCGGACCTACCTACAATGAGCAGTTCTTC. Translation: CSALGASGPTYNEQFF.

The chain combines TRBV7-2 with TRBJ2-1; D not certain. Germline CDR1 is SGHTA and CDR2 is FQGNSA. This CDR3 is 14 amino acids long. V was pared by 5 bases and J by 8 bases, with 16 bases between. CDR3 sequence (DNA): TGTGCCAGCAGCCGCCGGGTGCCAGGCGATGAGCAGTTCTTC. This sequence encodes CASSRRVPGDEQFF.